This TCR beta chain was sequenced for a study of technical replicates of blood from a handful of donors. Using immunoSEQ multiplex PCR, the repertoire was profiled, and TCRdb retains in-frame clones only, with some absent. Of tens of thousands of clones listed, 95% are singletons. The receptor's source is a human donor in good health. Sample: T cells isolated from PBMCs.

The CDR3 DNA follows: TGTGCCACCAGCAGGGATGACGTCCTAGTGACTAGCACAGATACGCAGTATTTT. It codes for CATSRDDVLVTSTDTQYF. The chain couples TRBV15 to TRBJ2-3; D gene uncertain. V shed 3 bases and J shed 0 bases, with 19 bases lying between them. Germline-derived CDR1 and CDR2 are LNHNV and YYDKDF (reference sequence). This CDR3 has 18 residues.